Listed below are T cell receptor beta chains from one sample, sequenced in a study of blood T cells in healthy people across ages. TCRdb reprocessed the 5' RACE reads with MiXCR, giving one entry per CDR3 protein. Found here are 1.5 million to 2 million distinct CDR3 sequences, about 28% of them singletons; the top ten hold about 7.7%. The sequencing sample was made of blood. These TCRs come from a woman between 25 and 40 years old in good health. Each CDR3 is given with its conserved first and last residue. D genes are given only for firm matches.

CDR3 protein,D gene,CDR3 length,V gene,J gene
CASSEGPGQLISGANVLTF,NA,19,TRBV7-3,TRBJ2-6
CASSRTSSDTQYF,NA,13,TRBV18,TRBJ2-3
CASSLFGSADTQYF,NA,14,TRBV12-3/TRBV12-4,TRBJ2-3
CASSYDTADTQYF,NA,13,TRBV5-1,TRBJ2-3
CASSPRLEGHEQFF,NA,14,TRBV18,TRBJ2-1
CASSQSWLAGNNEQFF,TRBD2,16,TRBV16,TRBJ2-1
CASLPGRNTEAFF,NA,13,TRBV6-1,TRBJ1-1
CSVARTASSYEQYF,NA,14,TRBV29-1,TRBJ2-7
CASSLLGPLKHF,NA,12,TRBV6-2/TRBV6-3,TRBJ1-5
CASSKRGGGTDTQYF,TRBD2,15,TRBV7-2,TRBJ2-3
CANSPLYEQYF,NA,11,TRBV7-2,TRBJ2-7
CASGGGPDPGEQYF,TRBD2,14,TRBV6-2/TRBV6-3,TRBJ2-7
CASSQGLLGLEQYF,NA,14,TRBV4-1,TRBJ2-7
CASRGGSGADTQYF,NA,14,TRBV11-3,TRBJ2-3
CASRGIQGGGNEQFF,TRBD1,15,TRBV6-6,TRBJ2-1
CASSLAEGAQETQYF,TRBD1,15,TRBV5-1,TRBJ2-5